These 29 T cell receptor beta chains originate from one sample sequenced in a study of cytomegalovirus exposure and HLA in healthy donors. PCR primers comprised 60 Vbeta and 13 Jbeta primers. Produced via immunoSEQ multiplex PCR; TCRdb's table is partial and in-frame only. The table records 170,000 or so clones, about three quarters of them present only once. The sequencing input was PBMCs. These receptors originate from a woman aged 25 to 39 in good health and CMV-seronegative.

The chain joins TRBV11-2 to TRBJ2-5; no clear D. V was pared by 1 base and J by 4 bases, with 7 bases between. The germline V gene encodes CDR1 SGHAT and CDR2 FQNNGV. The CDR3 consists of 13 residues. As DNA, the CDR3 is TGTGCCAGCAGCTTAGGTTTGAGAGAGACCCAGTACTTC. This sequence encodes CASSLGLRETQYF.

V is TRBV19 and J is TRBJ1-2; TRBD1 is a possible D gene (5 bases). Trimming took off 6 bases at V and 3 bases at J, with 14 bases between the two ends. Germline lookup yields CDR1 LNHDA and CDR2 SQIVND (reference sequence). This CDR3 has 14 amino acids. CDR3: CASSRTRGYYGYTF. CDR3 bases: TGTGCCAGTAGCCGGACTAGGGGATACTATGGCTACACCTTC.

The V and J genes are TRBV5-3 and TRBJ1-4; D call uncertain. TRBV5-3 is an open reading frame whose function is uncertain. The CDR3 is 17 residues long. Trimming stripped 4 bases from V and 5 bases from J, with 21 bases between. The CDR3 sequence is CARSPETPRRKNEKLFF. CDR3 nucleotides: TGTGCCAGAAGCCCAGAGACCCCCAGGAGGAAAAATGAAAAACTGTTTTTT.

The chain carries TRBV29-1 and TRBJ2-3; D not resolved. V lost 7 bases and J lost 0, with 8 bases in between. Germline V gene data show CDR1 as SQVTM and CDR2 as ANQGSEA. CDR3 length equals 12 residues. The CDR3 DNA reads TGCAGCGCCCAACAGAGCACAGATACGCAGTATTTT. It specifies CSAQQSTDTQYF.

The V call is TRBV5-6, the J call TRBJ2-7; unclear D gene. The CDR3 covers 12 residues. Germline loops: CDR1 SGHDT, CDR2 YYEEEE. V lost 4 bases to trimming and J lost 3 bases, with 8 bases between them. The DNA of the CDR3 is TGTGCCAGCAGCCCCTTGAGCTACGAGCAGTACTTC. Translating gives CASSPLSYEQYF.

V gene TRBV27 combines with J gene TRBJ1-2; 7 bases agree with TRBD1. Germline-derived CDR1 and CDR2 are MNHEY and SMNVEV (reference sequence). This CDR3 contains 13 residues. J gave up 8 bases and V 6 bases, and 9 bases lay outside the gene matches. In DNA form, the CDR3 reads TGTGCCAGCAGAGGACAGGAGGGGTACGGCTACACCTTC. Its translation: CASRGQEGYGYTF.

This sequence joins TRBV2 and TRBJ2-7, with 10 bases identical to TRBD1. V was pared by 7 bases and J by 4 bases, with 10 bases of the junction left unmatched. Germline V gives CDR1 SNHLY, CDR2 FYNNEI. This CDR3 is 15 amino acids long. The CDR3 spells CASTLDRGRGYEQYF. In DNA form, the CDR3 reads TGTGCCAGCACCCTTGACAGGGGGCGCGGGTACGAGCAGTACTTC.

The chain uses TRBV28 and TRBJ2-7, with D possibly being TRBD2 (5 bases). Trimming took off 6 bases at V and 7 bases at J, with 16 bases between the two ends. The CDR3 has 13 residues. The germline CDR1 and CDR2 sequences are MDHEN and SYDVKM. The CDR3 region is CASRTTIPGEQYF. The CDR3 DNA reads TGTGCCAGCAGAACGACCATCCCGGGGGAGCAGTACTTC. The whole variable domain, filled in from reference TRBV28 and TRBJ2-7, reads DVKVTQSSRYLVKRTGEKVFLECVQDMDHENMFWYRQDPGLGLRLIYFSYDVKMKEKGDIPEGYSVSREKKERFSLILESASTNQTSMYLCASRTTIPGEQYFGPGTRLTVT.

The CDR3 DNA follows: TGCGCCAGCAGCTCAGGACTAGCGGGGGCAGGGCAAGAGACCCAGTACTTC. Amino acid sequence: CASSSGLAGAGQETQYF. The chain recombines TRBV5-1 with TRBJ2-5, with 13 bases aligning to TRBD2. Germline V gene lookup returns CDR1 SGHRS and CDR2 YFSETQ. V was pared by 3 bases and J by 2 bases, with 7 bases of the junction left unmatched. This CDR3 comprises 17 residues.

Concerning this clone itself: A junction end diverges from the germline sequence, so it may reflect a read error. The chain employs TRBV7-9 and TRBJ1-2, with D unclear. The CDR3 has 13 amino acids. Germline V gives CDR1 SEHNR, CDR2 FQNEAQ (reference sequence). Here the CDR3 reads CSSSDSPGYGYTF. The CDR3 DNA follows: TGTTCCAGCAGCGATTCCCCGGGCTATGGCTACACCTTC.

The chain is built from TRBV29-1 and TRBJ1-3; 9 bases match TRBD1. The CDR3 length is 15 residues. The germline gives CDR1 SQVTM, CDR2 ANQGSEA. With V trimmed by 7 bases and J by 2 bases, 9 bases remained unmatched. The CDR3: CSARRTGGPGNTIYF. Here the CDR3 DNA reads TGCAGCGCCCGCCGCACAGGGGGCCCTGGAAACACCATATATTTT.

The chain is built from TRBV4-1 and TRBJ1-2; weak D call: TRBD1 (6 bases). In germline, CDR1 is MGHRA, CDR2 YSYEKL. The CDR3 has 15 amino acids. V lost 0 bases and J 4 bases, leaving 12 bases between the germline ends. CDR3 sequence reads: CASSQEGGGVYGYTF. The CDR3 coding sequence is TGCGCCAGCAGCCAAGAAGGGGGGGGAGTCTATGGCTACACCTTC.

In its sample, this clone was seen a few times. J is TRBJ1-4 and V is TRBV25-1; D is unclear. Trimming took off 2 bases at V and 5 bases at J, with 9 bases between the two ends. In germline, CDR1 is MGHDK, CDR2 SYGVNS. The CDR3 spans 14 residues. Here the CDR3 DNA reads TGTGCCAGCAGTGAACAGTCAAACAATGAAAAACTGTTTTTT. Translation: CASSEQSNNEKLFF. The complete variable domain, with remaining parts taken from reference TRBV25-1 and TRBJ1-4, reads EADIYQTPRYLVIGTGKKITLECSQTMGHDKMYWYQQDPGMELHLIHYSYGVNSTEKGDLSSESTVSRIRTEHFPLTLESARPSHTSQYLCASSEQSNNEKLFFGSGTQLSVL.

This chain joins TRBV10-3 and TRBJ2-7; D is uncertain. The CDR3 totals 12 residues. Trimming shortened V by 0 bases and J by 4 bases, and 4 bases separated the two germline ends. Germline assignment: CDR1 ENHRY and CDR2 SYGVKD. The CDR3 DNA is TGTGCCATCAGTGAGTCTCCTTACGAGCAGTACTTC. It translates to CAISESPYEQYF.

V is TRBV5-8 and J is TRBJ1-2; a possible D gene is TRBD1 (5 bases). Per germline, CDR1 SGHTS and CDR2 YDEGEE. V lost 0 bases, J lost 7 bases, and 13 bases lay in between. The CDR3 consists of 14 residues. CDR3 amino acids: CASSLVQGLGGYTF. CDR3 DNA: TGTGCCAGCAGCTTGGTCCAGGGATTAGGTGGCTACACCTTC.

This sequence joins TRBV5-6 and TRBJ2-7; 10 nucleotides match TRBD1. This CDR3 spans 14 amino acids. CDR1 SGHDT and CDR2 YYEEEE come from the germline V gene. Trimming removed 5 bases from V and 7 bases from J; junction bases left unmatched: 9. The CDR3, as DNA: TGTGCCAGCAGGCGGACAGGGGGTTTAGGGGAGCAGTACTTC. It codes for CASRRTGGLGEQYF.

The J gene is TRBJ2-7, the V gene TRBV4-1; D perhaps matches TRBD2 (5 bases). This CDR3 has 15 amino acids. Germline assignment: CDR1 MGHRA and CDR2 YSYEKL. The ends were cut back, 0 bases at V and 2 bases at J, with 11 bases in the middle. This CDR3 reads CASSQERASPYEQYF. The CDR3 DNA reads TGCGCCAGCAGCCAAGAGAGGGCTTCTCCCTACGAGCAGTACTTC.

The chain links TRBV13 to TRBJ1-2; 10 nucleotides agree with TRBD1. Trimming cost V 6 bases and J 10 bases; bases outside gene matches: 11. This CDR3 contains 14 residues. The germline gives CDR1 PRHDT, CDR2 FYEKMQ (reference sequence). CDR3: CASRSSPGQGTYTF. The CDR3 DNA follows: TGTGCCAGCAGGTCCTCGCCGGGACAGGGGACCTACACCTTC.

This clone was detected only once. The CDR3 region has the DNA TGTGCCAGCAGCCACAGATACCCCGGACTAGCTGCCAATGAGCAGTTCTTC. This translates into CASSHRYPGLAANEQFF. The chain carries TRBV7-8 and TRBJ2-7; 8 bases are shared with TRBD2. The better agreement between TRBJ2-1 and the DNA end casts doubt on the J call. This CDR3 is 17 amino acids long. CDR1 and CDR2 from the germline V gene are SGHVS and FQNEAQ.

This clone came up once. The gene calls are TRBV5-4 and TRBJ1-1; 8 positions match TRBD1. CDR1 and CDR2 from the germline V gene are SGHNT and YYREEE (reference sequence). The CDR3 sequence is 15 residues long. Trimming took 4 bases from V and 1 from J; bases not matched to a gene: 6. This CDR3 is CASSPRQGTNTEAFF. The CDR3 DNA reads as TGTGCCAGCAGCCCGAGACAGGGGACGAACACTGAAGCTTTCTTT.

CDR3 protein: CASSLVQGRGETQYF. CDR3 DNA: TGTGCCAGCAGCTTGGTGCAGGGAAGGGGAGAGACCCAGTACTTC. V is TRBV5-8 and J is TRBJ2-5, with D possibly matching TRBD1 (5 bases). CDR3 length: 15 amino acids. In germline, CDR1 is SGHTS, CDR2 YDEGEE. V was trimmed by 0 bases and J by 4 bases, leaving 13 bases between them.

The chain has TRBV6-5 and TRBJ1-2, with TRBD1 matching over 9 bases. CDR1 and CDR2 from the germline V gene are MNHEY and SVGAGI. The CDR3 totals 15 residues. J gave up 0 bases and V 7 bases, and 6 bases lay outside the gene matches. Here the CDR3 DNA reads TGTGCCAGCACCAGTTGGGACAGGGCTAACTATGGCTACACCTTC. Encoded protein: CASTSWDRANYGYTF.

This clone has just a few counts. The chain links TRBV27 to TRBJ1-1; D unresolved. Germline CDR1 reads MNHEY; CDR2 reads SMNVEV (reference sequence). V lost 6 bases and J lost 1, with 12 bases in between. CDR3 length equals 14 residues. The CDR3 region has the DNA TGTGCCAGCAGCCTCCGAAGCGGGAACACTGAAGCTTTCTTT. It encodes CASSLRSGNTEAFF.

To note about this clone: At the DNA level, this CDR3 is encoded by other sequences in the same sample as well. V is TRBV18 and J is TRBJ2-7; no clear D. Germline CDR1 and CDR2: KGHSH and LQKENI. V gave up 0 bases and J gave up 0 bases, with 3 bases separating them. This CDR3 is 13 amino acids long. The DNA for the CDR3 is TGTGCCAGCTCACCACCTAGCTCCTACGAGCAGTACTTC. It yields the protein CASSPPSSYEQYF.

This clone was counted ten times or more. V and J are TRBV5-4 and TRBJ2-6; D might be TRBD1 (5 bases). V lost 5 bases, J lost 0 bases, and 12 bases lay in between. Germline lookup yields CDR1 SGHNT and CDR2 YYREEE (reference sequence). The CDR3 loop spans 16 amino acids. The CDR3 region is CASSWKDSSGANVLTF. CDR3 DNA sequence: TGTGCCAGCAGTTGGAAAGACAGCTCTGGGGCCAACGTCCTGACTTTC.

With respect to this clone: This CDR3 fails to terminate in the conserved phenylalanine or tryptophan, so it likely reflects a read error. V usage is TRBV29-1 and J usage is TRBJ2-4, with D possibly matching TRBD1 (6 bases). Looked up from germline, CDR1 is SQVTM and CDR2 is ANQGSEA. The CDR3 is 16 residues long. The V gene lost 0 bases and the J gene lost 2 bases, with 14 bases spanning the gap. The CDR3, as DNA: TGCAGCGTTGAAGATCCCCCACAGGGTCCCAAAAACATTCAGTACCTC. It specifies CSVEDPPQGPKNIQYL.

The J gene is TRBJ2-7, the V gene TRBV28, with D possibly TRBD2 on 6 matching bases. The V end lost 3 bases, the J end lost 6 bases, and 12 bases lay between the germline ends. Germline assignment: CDR1 MDHEN and CDR2 SYDVKM. The CDR3 loop spans 13 amino acids. CDR3 DNA: TGTGCCAGCAGTTTGGTTGGGGGAGGCGAGCAGTACTTC. Translation: CASSLVGGGEQYF.

Comment on this clone: The same CDR3 can be traced to other DNA sequences in this sample. The chain joins TRBV28 to TRBJ2-7; 7 bases line up with TRBD1. J gave up 4 bases and V 6 bases, and 0 bases lay outside the gene matches. The CDR3 runs 11 residues. CDR1 is MDHEN and CDR2 is SYDVKM in the germline V gene. For the CDR3, the DNA is TGTGCCAGCAGCAGGGGGTACGAGCAGTACTTC. It specifies CASSRGYEQYF.

The CDR3 loop reads CASSVVGSGYTGELFF. DNA for the CDR3: TGTGCCAGCAGCGTAGTGGGTAGCGGCTACACCGGGGAGCTGTTTTTT. The chain has TRBV9 and TRBJ2-2; D is possibly TRBD2 (6 bases). Trimming removed 0 bases at V and 3 bases at J, with 12 bases between. Looked up from germline, CDR1 is SGDLS and CDR2 is YYNGEE. This CDR3 region has 16 residues.